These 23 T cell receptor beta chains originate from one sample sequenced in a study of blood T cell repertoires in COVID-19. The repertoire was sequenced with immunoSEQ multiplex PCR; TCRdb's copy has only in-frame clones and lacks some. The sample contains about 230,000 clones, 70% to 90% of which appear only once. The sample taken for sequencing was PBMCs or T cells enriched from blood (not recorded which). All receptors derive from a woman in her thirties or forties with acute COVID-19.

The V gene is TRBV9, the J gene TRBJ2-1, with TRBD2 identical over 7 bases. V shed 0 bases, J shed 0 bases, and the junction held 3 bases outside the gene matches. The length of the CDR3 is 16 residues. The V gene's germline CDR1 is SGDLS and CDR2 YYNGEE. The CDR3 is CASSVVGGDSYNEQFF. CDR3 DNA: TGTGCCAGCAGCGTAGTGGGGGGGGACTCCTACAATGAGCAGTTCTTC.

CDR3: CASSQGGGYTF. As DNA, the CDR3 is TGTGCCAGCAGCCAAGGGGGTGGCTACACCTTC. The J gene is TRBJ1-2, the V gene TRBV2; D may be TRBD1 (6 bases). Germline V lookup: CDR1 SNHLY, CDR2 FYNNEI. This CDR3 comprises 11 residues. V shed 6 bases and J shed 7 bases, with 9 bases lying between them.

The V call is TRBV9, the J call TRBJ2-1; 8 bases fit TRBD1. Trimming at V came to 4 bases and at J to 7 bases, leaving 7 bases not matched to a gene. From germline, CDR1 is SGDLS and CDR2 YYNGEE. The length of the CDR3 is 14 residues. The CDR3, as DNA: TGTGCCAGCAGCCTTGGGGACAGGTTTAATGAGCAGTTCTTC. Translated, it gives CASSLGDRFNEQFF.

In DNA form, the CDR3 reads TGTGCCAGCAGTCGGGACAGGGCTGGGGCCAACGTCCTGACTTTC. The encoded protein is CASSRDRAGANVLTF. The chain recombines TRBV2 with TRBJ2-6; TRBD1 matches at 9 bases. CDR1 and CDR2 (germline): SNHLY, FYNNEI. This CDR3 has 15 residues. The ends lost 5 bases at V and 2 bases at J; junction bases unmatched: 1. Variable domain in full (rest from reference TRBV2 and TRBJ2-6): EPEVTQTPSHQVTQMGQEVILRCVPISNHLYFYWYRQILGQKVEFLVSFYNNEISEKSEIFDDQFSVERPDGSNFTLKIRSTKLEDSAMYFCASSRDRAGANVLTFGAGSRLTVL.

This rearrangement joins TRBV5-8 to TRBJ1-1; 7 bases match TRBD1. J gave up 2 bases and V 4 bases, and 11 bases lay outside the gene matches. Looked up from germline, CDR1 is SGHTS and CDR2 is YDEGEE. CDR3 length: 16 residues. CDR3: CASSRRGPRINTEAFF. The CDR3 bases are TGTGCCAGCAGCAGAAGGGGGCCGCGAATAAACACTGAAGCTTTCTTT.

CDR3 sequence (DNA): TGTGCCAGTAGTATAGCCGGCAGGACGGGAGGCTACACCTTC. This encodes CASSIAGRTGGYTF. The chain combines TRBV19 with TRBJ1-2; no clear D gene. Between the trimmed V and J ends, which lost 1 base and 8 bases, there was a span of 14 bases. CDR3 length equals 14 residues. Germline V gene sequence: CDR1 LNHDA, CDR2 SQIVND (reference sequence).

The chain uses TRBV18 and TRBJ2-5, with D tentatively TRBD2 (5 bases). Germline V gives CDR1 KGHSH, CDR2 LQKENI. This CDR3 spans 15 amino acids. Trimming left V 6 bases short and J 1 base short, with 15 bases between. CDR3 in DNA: TGTGCCAGCTCGCAACTGGGCGGGCTCCAAGAGACCCAGTACTTC. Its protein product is CASSQLGGLQETQYF.

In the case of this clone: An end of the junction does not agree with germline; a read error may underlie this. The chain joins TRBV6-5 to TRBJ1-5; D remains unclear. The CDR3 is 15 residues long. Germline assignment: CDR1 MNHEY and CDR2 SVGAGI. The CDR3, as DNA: TGTGCCAGCAGATACTACACCGTAAGCAATCAGCCCCAGCATTTT. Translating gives CASRYYTVSNQPQHF.

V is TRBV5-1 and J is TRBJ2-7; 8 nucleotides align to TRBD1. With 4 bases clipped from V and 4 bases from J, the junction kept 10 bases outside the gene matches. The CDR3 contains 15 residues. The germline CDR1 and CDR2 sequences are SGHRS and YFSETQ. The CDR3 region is CASSQWTGPTYEQYV. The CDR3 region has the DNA TGCGCCAGCAGCCAGTGGACAGGGCCTACTTACGAGCAGTACGTC.

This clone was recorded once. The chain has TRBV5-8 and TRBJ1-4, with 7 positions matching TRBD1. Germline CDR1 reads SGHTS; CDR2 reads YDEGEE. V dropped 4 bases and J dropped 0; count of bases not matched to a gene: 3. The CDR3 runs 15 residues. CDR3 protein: CASSLGTATNEKLFF. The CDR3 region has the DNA TGTGCCAGCAGCCTCGGGACAGCAACTAATGAAAAACTGTTTTTT.

The CDR3: CASRDQGERRYGYTF. The DNA of the CDR3 is TGTGCCAGCAGGGACCAGGGCGAGAGAAGGTATGGCTACACCTTC. The chain is built from TRBV2 and TRBJ1-2; a possible D gene is TRBD1 (5 bases). Trimming removed 6 bases at V and 5 bases at J, with 19 bases between. Germline V gives CDR1 SNHLY, CDR2 FYNNEI. This CDR3 contains 15 residues.

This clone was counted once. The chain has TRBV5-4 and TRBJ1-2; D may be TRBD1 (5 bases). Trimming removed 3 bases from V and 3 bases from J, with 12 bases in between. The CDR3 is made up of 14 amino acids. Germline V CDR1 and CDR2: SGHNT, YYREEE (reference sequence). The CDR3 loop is CASSSPGSDYGYTF. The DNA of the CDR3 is TGTGCCAGCAGCTCACCAGGGTCTGACTATGGCTACACCTTC. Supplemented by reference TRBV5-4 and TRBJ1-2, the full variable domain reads ETGVTQSPTHLIKTRGQQVTLRCSSQSGHNTVSWYQQALGQGPQFIFQYYREEENGRGNFPPRFSGLQFPNYSSELNVNALELDDSALYLCASSSPGSDYGYTFGSGTRLTVV.

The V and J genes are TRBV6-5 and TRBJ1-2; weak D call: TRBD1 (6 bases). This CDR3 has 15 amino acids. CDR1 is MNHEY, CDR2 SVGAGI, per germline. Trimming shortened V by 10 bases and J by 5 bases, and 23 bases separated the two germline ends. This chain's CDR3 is CATQLLQDSLYGYTF. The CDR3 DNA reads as TGTGCCACCCAACTTCTCCAGGACAGCCTTTATGGCTACACCTTC.

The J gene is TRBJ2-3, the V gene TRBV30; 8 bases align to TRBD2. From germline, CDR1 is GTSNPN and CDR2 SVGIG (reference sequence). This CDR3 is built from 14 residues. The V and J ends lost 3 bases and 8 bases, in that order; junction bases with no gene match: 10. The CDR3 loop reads CAWSPNGGAGTQYF. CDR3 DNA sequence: TGTGCCTGGAGCCCCAACGGGGGGGCCGGTACGCAGTATTTT. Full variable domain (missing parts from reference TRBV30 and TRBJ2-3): SQTIHQWPATLVQPVGSPLSLECTVEGTSNPNLYWYRQAAGRGLQLLFYSVGIGQISSEVPQNLSASRPQDRQFILSSKKLLLSDSGFYLCAWSPNGGAGTQYFGPGTRLTVL.

DNA for the CDR3: TGTGCCAGTAGTCCGACAGGGGTCGGTTTCACTGAAGCTTTCTTT. Its protein product is CASSPTGVGFTEAFF. The chain couples TRBV19 to TRBJ1-1; 8 positions match TRBD1. Germline lookup yields CDR1 LNHDA and CDR2 SQIVND (reference sequence). V shed 5 bases and J 4 bases; nucleotides not matched to a gene: 9. The CDR3 runs 15 residues.

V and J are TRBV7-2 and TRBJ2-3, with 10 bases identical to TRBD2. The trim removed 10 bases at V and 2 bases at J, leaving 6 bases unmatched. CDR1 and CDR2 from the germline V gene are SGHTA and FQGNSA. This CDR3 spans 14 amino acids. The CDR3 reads CATAGGLLTDTQYF. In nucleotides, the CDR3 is TGTGCCACAGCGGGAGGGCTTCTCACAGATACGCAGTATTTT. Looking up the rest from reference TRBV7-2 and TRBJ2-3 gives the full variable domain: GAGVSQSPSNKVTEKGKDVELRCDPISGHTALYWYRQSLGQGLEFLIYFQGNSAPDKSGLPSDRFSAERTGGSVSTLTIQRTQQEDSAVYLCATAGGLLTDTQYFGPGTRLTVL.

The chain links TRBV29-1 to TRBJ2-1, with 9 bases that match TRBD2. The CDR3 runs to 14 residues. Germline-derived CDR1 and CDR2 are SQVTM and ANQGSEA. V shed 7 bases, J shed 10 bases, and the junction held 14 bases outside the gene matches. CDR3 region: CSAWGASGANEQFF. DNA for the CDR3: TGCAGCGCTTGGGGGGCTAGCGGGGCCAACGAGCAGTTCTTC.

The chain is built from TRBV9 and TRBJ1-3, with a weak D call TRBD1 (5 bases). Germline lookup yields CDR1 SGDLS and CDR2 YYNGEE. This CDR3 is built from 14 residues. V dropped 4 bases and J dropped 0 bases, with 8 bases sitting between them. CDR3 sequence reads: CASSPTGSGNTIYF. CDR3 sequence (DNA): TGTGCCAGCAGCCCTACAGGCTCTGGAAACACCATATATTTT.

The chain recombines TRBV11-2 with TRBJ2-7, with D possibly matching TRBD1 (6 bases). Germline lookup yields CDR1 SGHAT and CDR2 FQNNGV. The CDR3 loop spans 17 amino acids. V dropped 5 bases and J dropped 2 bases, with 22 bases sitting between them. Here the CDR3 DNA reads TGTGCCAGCAGCCCAGGCCCCGGACAGCCTCGGGCCTACGAGCAGTACTTC. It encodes CASSPGPGQPRAYEQYF.

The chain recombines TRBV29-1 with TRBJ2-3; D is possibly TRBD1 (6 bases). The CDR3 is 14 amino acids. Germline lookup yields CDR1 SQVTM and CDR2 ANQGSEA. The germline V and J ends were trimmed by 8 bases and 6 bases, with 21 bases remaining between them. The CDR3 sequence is CSSLGGRGMDTQYF. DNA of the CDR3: TGCAGCTCCCTAGGCGGCAGGGGCATGGATACGCAGTATTTT.

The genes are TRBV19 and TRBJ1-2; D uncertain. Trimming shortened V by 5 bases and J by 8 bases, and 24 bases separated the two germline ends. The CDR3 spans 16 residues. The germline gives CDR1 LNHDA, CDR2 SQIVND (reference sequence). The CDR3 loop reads CASSVREQPYVAGYTF. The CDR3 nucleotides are TGTGCCAGTAGTGTGAGAGAGCAGCCCTATGTAGCGGGCTACACCTTC.

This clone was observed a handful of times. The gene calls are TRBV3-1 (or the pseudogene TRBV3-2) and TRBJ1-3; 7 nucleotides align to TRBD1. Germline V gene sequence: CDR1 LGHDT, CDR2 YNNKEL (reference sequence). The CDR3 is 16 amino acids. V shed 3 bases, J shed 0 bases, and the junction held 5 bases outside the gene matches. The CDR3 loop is CASSHRTGRSGNTIYF. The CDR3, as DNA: TGTGCCAGCAGCCATAGGACAGGCCGCTCTGGAAACACCATATATTTT.

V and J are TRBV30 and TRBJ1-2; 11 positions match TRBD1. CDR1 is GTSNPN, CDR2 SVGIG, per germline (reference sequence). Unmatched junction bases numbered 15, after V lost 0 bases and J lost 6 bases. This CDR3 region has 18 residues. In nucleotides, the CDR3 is TGTGCCTGGAGTGTAGGAGGACAGGGGGCAAGACGGTGGGATGGCTACACCTTC. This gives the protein CAWSVGGQGARRWDGYTF.